These 32 T cell receptor beta chains were sequenced from one sample in a study of cytomegalovirus exposure and HLA in healthy donors. PCR primers comprised 60 Vbeta and 13 Jbeta primers. Data came from immunoSEQ multiplex PCR; TCRdb stores just in-frame clones and leaves some out. The sample consists of around 99,000 clones, over 70% of them appearing once. Sequencing input: PBMCs. The source is a man aged 25-45 years in good health and CMV-seronegative.

The chain combines TRBV7-9 with TRBJ2-7, with D perhaps TRBD2 (6 bases). Looked up from germline, CDR1 is SEHNR and CDR2 is FQNEAQ (reference sequence). V was shortened by 3 bases and J by 3 bases, with 9 bases between the two germline ends. CDR3 length: 13 residues. The CDR3: CASSLSGVYEQYF. The CDR3 DNA reads TGTGCCAGCAGCTTGTCGGGAGTCTACGAGCAGTACTTC.

This sequence joins TRBV30 and TRBJ2-1; D gene ambiguous. The V end was cut by 0 bases, the J end by 8 bases, with 11 bases between. This CDR3 has 13 residues. Germline loops: CDR1 GTSNPN, CDR2 SVGIG (reference sequence). DNA of the CDR3: TGTGCCTGGAGTGTGGCGGCGTACGATGAGCAGTTCTTC. It encodes CAWSVAAYDEQFF.

The chain recombines TRBV27 with TRBJ2-7; D unclear. Germline values: CDR1 MNHEY, CDR2 SMNVEV (reference sequence). The CDR3 contains 13 residues. V lost 3 bases, J lost 6 bases, and 12 bases lay in between. The CDR3 sequence is CASSLVSSGEQYF. The CDR3 DNA sequence: TGTGCCAGCAGTTTGGTCTCTTCGGGCGAGCAGTACTTC.

V and J are TRBV5-4 and TRBJ2-7; no reliable D call. This CDR3 spans 13 amino acids. Germline values: CDR1 SGHNT, CDR2 YYREEE (reference sequence). V was trimmed by 0 bases and J by 4 bases, leaving 8 bases between them. The CDR3 sequence is CASSLDTAYEQYF. CDR3 in DNA: TGTGCCAGCAGCTTGGACACCGCTTACGAGCAGTACTTC.

The chain joins TRBV27 to TRBJ1-1; 7 nucleotides align to TRBD1. The germline V gene has CDR1 MNHEY and CDR2 SMNVEV (reference sequence). The CDR3 loop spans 15 amino acids. Trimming removed 1 base from V and 3 bases from J; junction bases left unmatched: 5. The chain's CDR3 is CASSLYKRGHTEAFF. Written as DNA, the CDR3 is TGTGCCAGCAGTTTATACAAGAGGGGGCACACTGAAGCTTTCTTT.

This chain connects TRBV2 to TRBJ2-7, with D possibly TRBD2 on 5 matching bases. The CDR3 totals 13 residues. In germline, CDR1 is SNHLY, CDR2 FYNNEI. V was pared by 9 bases and J by 1 base, with 13 bases between. CDR3 amino acids: CASRPGLSYEQYF. As DNA, the CDR3 is TGTGCCAGTAGGCCAGGACTTTCCTACGAGCAGTACTTC. Full variable domain (remainder filled in from reference TRBV2 and TRBJ2-7): EPEVTQTPSHQVTQMGQEVILRCVPISNHLYFYWYRQILGQKVEFLVSFYNNEISEKSEIFDDQFSVERPDGSNFTLKIRSTKLEDSAMYFCASRPGLSYEQYFGPGTRLTVT.

This sequence joins TRBV9 and TRBJ2-1; 9 positions match TRBD2. Trimming took 0 bases from V and 7 from J; bases not matched to a gene: 5. The CDR3 has 15 amino acids. From germline, CDR1 is SGDLS and CDR2 YYNGEE. CDR3 bases: TGTGCCAGCAGCGTAGTAGGCGGGGGGGAAAATGAGCAGTTCTTC. As protein: CASSVVGGGENEQFF.

CDR3: CASSLSSARAQETQYF. The CDR3 DNA follows: TGCGCCAGCAGCTTGTCATCCGCGAGGGCACAAGAGACCCAGTACTTC. The V gene is TRBV5-1, the J gene TRBJ2-5; D may be TRBD2 (5 bases). CDR1 and CDR2 from the germline V gene are SGHRS and YFSETQ. The CDR3 is 16 amino acids. Trimming removed 1 base at V and 2 bases at J, with 15 bases between.

The genes are TRBV19 and TRBJ1-4; 7 bases line up with TRBD1. After removal of 9 bases from V and 4 bases from J, the junction contained 5 bases not matched to a gene. Germline V gene data show CDR1 as LNHDA and CDR2 as SQIVND (reference sequence). CDR3 size: 13 residues. Here the CDR3 reads CASRDRDNEKLFF. CDR3 nucleotide sequence: TGTGCCAGCCGGGACAGAGATAATGAAAAACTGTTTTTT. The whole variable domain, filled in from reference TRBV19 and TRBJ1-4, reads DGGITQSPKYLFRKEGQNVTLSCEQNLNHDAMYWYRQDPGQGLRLIYYSQIVNDFQKGDIAEGYSVSREKKESFPLTVTSAQKNPTAFYLCASRDRDNEKLFFGSGTQLSVL.

The chain uses TRBV19 and TRBJ1-1, with a weak D call TRBD1 (5 bases). The V gene's germline CDR1 is LNHDA and CDR2 SQIVND (reference sequence). The CDR3 length is 12 residues. V lost 1 base and J 13 bases, leaving 13 bases between the germline ends. CDR3 sequence: CASSIGPGNDFF. The CDR3 nucleotides read TGTGCCAGTAGTATAGGTCCAGGGAACGATTTCTTT.

The V and J genes are TRBV5-4 and TRBJ2-7; TRBD1 might be the D (5 bases). Trimming took off 0 bases at V and 2 bases at J, with 12 bases between the two ends. CDR3 length equals 15 residues. Germline CDR1 reads SGHNT; CDR2 reads YYREEE (reference sequence). CDR3 nucleotides: TGTGCCAGCAGCTTGGGCCCAGGGCCTACCTACGAGCAGTACTTC. This codes for CASSLGPGPTYEQYF. Supplemented by reference TRBV5-4 and TRBJ2-7, the full variable domain reads ETGVTQSPTHLIKTRGQQVTLRCSSQSGHNTVSWYQQALGQGPQFIFQYYREEENGRGNFPPRFSGLQFPNYSSELNVNALELDDSALYLCASSLGPGPTYEQYFGPGTRLTVT.

This chain uses TRBV18 with TRBJ2-5; D perhaps matches TRBD2 (6 bases). The V end lost 6 bases, the J end lost 3 bases, and 20 bases lay between the germline ends. The CDR3 loop spans 16 amino acids. In germline, CDR1 is KGHSH, CDR2 LQKENI. In DNA form, the CDR3 reads TGTGCCAGCTCTCAATCCTCCGGGAGCCTAAAAGAGACCCAGTACTTC. This gives the protein CASSQSSGSLKETQYF.

V and J are TRBV11-2 and TRBJ1-2; 9 positions agree with TRBD1. CDR1 SGHAT and CDR2 FQNNGV come from the germline V gene. Unmatched junction bases numbered 3, after V lost 0 bases and J lost 4 bases. The CDR3 is made up of 15 amino acids. Here the CDR3 DNA reads TGTGCCAGCAGCTTAGAGACAGGGGGTACCTATGGCTACACCTTC. It is translated as CASSLETGGTYGYTF.

This rearrangement joins TRBV5-1 to TRBJ2-1; 8 bases are a match to TRBD1. V was pared by 0 bases and J by 7 bases, with 3 bases of the junction left unmatched. Germline CDR1 and CDR2: SGHRS and YFSETQ. The CDR3 is 14 amino acids. CDR3 in amino acids: CASSLGDRGNEQFF. The CDR3 nucleotides read TGCGCCAGCAGCTTGGGAGACAGGGGTAATGAGCAGTTCTTC.

The CDR3 reads CASSQRQEETPLHF. The CDR3 region has the DNA TGCGCCAGCAGCCAAAGACAGGAAGAGACACCCCTCCACTTT. The rearrangement uses TRBV4-1 and TRBJ1-6; D might be TRBD1 (6 bases). The CDR3 loop spans 14 amino acids. The germline V gene has CDR1 MGHRA and CDR2 YSYEKL. V was trimmed by 2 bases and J by 11 bases, leaving 13 bases between them.

V usage is TRBV14 and J usage is TRBJ2-1; 8 bases are a match to TRBD2. Germline-derived CDR1 and CDR2 are SGHDN and FVKESK. The trim removed 4 bases at V and 3 bases at J, leaving 5 bases unmatched. The CDR3 covers 15 residues. The CDR3 spells CASSPLGGGYNEQFF. The CDR3 region has the DNA TGTGCCAGCAGCCCCCTCGGGGGGGGCTACAATGAGCAGTTCTTC.

To note about this clone: A read error may account for a junction end that differs from germline. The chain has TRBV7-7 and TRBJ1-2; 7 positions agree with TRBD1. Germline V lookup: CDR1 SSHAT, CDR2 FNYEAQ (reference sequence). The CDR3 totals 12 residues. The CDR3 reads CASSAYRGGYTF. CDR3 bases: TGTGCTAGCAGCGCATACAGGGGTGGCTACACCTTC.

The J gene is TRBJ2-1, the V gene TRBV29-1; 12 bases map to TRBD2. The V segment lost 3 bases and the J segment 9 bases; nucleotides outside the gene matches: 6. CDR3 length equals 14 residues. The germline gives CDR1 SQVTM, CDR2 ANQGSEA. The CDR3 coding sequence is TGCAGCGTTGACGGGGGACTAGCGGGCGGTGAGCAGTTCTTC. It is translated as CSVDGGLAGGEQFF.

The rearrangement joins TRBV6-4 to TRBJ2-2; 11 nucleotides match TRBD2. Germline CDR1 is MRHNA and CDR2 is SNTAGT. This CDR3 is 18 amino acids long. Unmatched junction bases numbered 9, after V lost 4 bases and J lost 2 bases. The CDR3 is CASSVLPGLAVNTGELFF. In DNA, the CDR3 is TGTGCCAGCAGTGTCCTACCGGGACTAGCGGTAAACACCGGGGAGCTGTTTTTT.

This clone turned up a few times. V and J are TRBV5-1 and TRBJ2-1, with TRBD2 identical over 7 bases. The V gene end was trimmed by 4 bases and the J gene end by 11 bases; junction bases not matched to a gene: 6. CDR3 length equals 12 residues. Germline-derived CDR1 and CDR2 are SGHRS and YFSETQ. The CDR3 loop is CASSQGLDQQFF. CDR3 nucleotide sequence: TGCGCCAGCAGCCAAGGACTAGATCAGCAGTTCTTC.

The chain couples TRBV7-2 to TRBJ2-7; D is possibly TRBD2 (7 bases). Germline V CDR1 and CDR2: SGHTA, FQGNSA. CDR3 length: 15 amino acids. V was clipped by 2 bases and J by 2 bases, with 13 bases between them. CDR3 DNA sequence: TGTGCCAGCAGCTTAATGGGAGGGGGAGCCTACGAGCAGTACTTC. It translates to CASSLMGGGAYEQYF.

The chain recombines TRBV19 with TRBJ1-5; perhaps TRBD1 as D (5 bases). Germline CDR1 is LNHDA and CDR2 is SQIVND (reference sequence). The CDR3 runs to 12 residues. V shed 3 bases and J shed 16 bases, with 16 bases lying between them. The CDR3 nucleotides read TGTGCCAGTAGTATCGGCAGGGCCGTCCCCCATTTT. Its translation: CASSIGRAVPHF. Full variable domain (outside the CDR3, taken from reference TRBV19 and TRBJ1-5): DGGITQSPKYLFRKEGQNVTLSCEQNLNHDAMYWYRQDPGQGLRLIYYSQIVNDFQKGDIAEGYSVSREKKESFPLTVTSAQKNPTAFYLCASSIGRAVPHFGDGTRLSIL.

The CDR3 sequence is CASSPPPVRLPREQYF. The CDR3 DNA reads as TGCGCCAGCAGCCCTCCCCCGGTTAGACTACCGAGGGAGCAGTACTTC. The chain links TRBV5-1 to TRBJ2-7, with D possibly being TRBD2 (5 bases). The V gene lost 4 bases and the J gene lost 7 bases, with 24 bases spanning the gap. The germline V gene encodes CDR1 SGHRS and CDR2 YFSETQ. This CDR3 has 16 residues. The variable domain in full, with the rest retrieved from reference TRBV5-1 and TRBJ2-7, is KAGVTQTPRYLIKTRGQQVTLSCSPISGHRSVSWYQQTPGQGLQFLFEYFSETQRNKGNFPGRFSGRQFSNSRSEMNVSTLELGDSALYLCASSPPPVRLPREQYFGPGTRLTVT.

The V call is TRBV10-1, the J call TRBJ1-2; TRBD1 agrees at 8 bases. CDR1 WNHNN and CDR2 SYGVQD come from the germline V gene (reference sequence). The CDR3 loop spans 13 amino acids. With V trimmed by 6 bases and J by 7 bases, 7 bases remained unmatched. This chain's CDR3 is CASSAGGSGGYTF. The DNA for the CDR3 is TGCGCCAGCAGCGCAGGGGGCTCTGGTGGCTACACCTTC.

This clone has a handful of counts. This chain connects TRBV4-1 to TRBJ1-5; no definite D call. V was cut by 1 base and J by 12 bases, with 16 bases left in between. The CDR3 has 14 amino acids. In germline, CDR1 is MGHRA, CDR2 YSYEKL. Here the CDR3 DNA reads TGCGCCAGCAGCCAAGTGGGCAACCGTCTCGGCCAGCATTTT. Translated, it gives CASSQVGNRLGQHF.

This rearrangement joins TRBV7-9 to TRBJ1-3; tentative D call: TRBD1 (6 bases). The CDR3 is made up of 13 amino acids. CDR1 and CDR2 from the germline V gene are SEHNR and FQNEAQ (reference sequence). The V end was cut by 4 bases, the J end by 4 bases, with 8 bases between. The CDR3 reads CASSWTEGNTIYF. The CDR3 bases are TGTGCCAGCAGCTGGACAGAAGGAAACACCATATATTTT.

This chain joins TRBV5-1 and TRBJ2-1, with 9 bases aligning to TRBD1. With V trimmed by 3 bases and J by 9 bases, 13 bases remained unmatched. Looked up from germline, CDR1 is SGHRS and CDR2 is YFSETQ. The CDR3 sequence is 16 residues long. CDR3 nucleotides: TGCGCCAGCAGCTCTCGACAGGGGGGTGGATATAGTGAGCAGTTCTTC. It codes for CASSSRQGGGYSEQFF.

This clone was counted a few times. J is TRBJ1-2 and V is TRBV5-6, with TRBD1 matching over 11 bases. The germline gives CDR1 SGHDT, CDR2 YYEEEE. The CDR3 consists of 16 residues. The V and J ends lost 3 bases and 10 bases, in that order; junction bases with no gene match: 14. The CDR3, as DNA: TGTGCCAGCAGCTCTCCCTCCGGGACAGGGGGACTGGACTACACCTTC. Translating it yields CASSSPSGTGGLDYTF.

CDR3 sequence (DNA): TGCGCCAGCAGCGGGCCGGCCTACGAGCAGTACTTC. It codes for CASSGPAYEQYF. The chain uses TRBV4-1 and TRBJ2-7, with D uncertain. The germline V gene encodes CDR1 MGHRA and CDR2 YSYEKL. Trimming stripped 5 bases from V and 2 bases from J, with 7 bases between. The CDR3 has 12 residues.

The gene calls are TRBV28 and TRBJ2-1; 13 bases match TRBD2. Germline CDR1 MDHEN, CDR2 SYDVKM. The J segment lost 8 bases and the V segment lost 4 bases, leaving 2 bases of the junction unmatched. The CDR3 is made up of 14 amino acids. As DNA, the CDR3 is TGTGCCAGCAGTTCACTAGCGGGAGGGCATGAGCAGTTCTTC. Its protein is CASSSLAGGHEQFF.

The chain couples TRBV2 to TRBJ1-2, with 7 bases that match TRBD1. With 4 bases clipped from V and 7 bases from J, the junction kept 9 bases outside the gene matches. The CDR3 length is 14 residues. The V gene's germline CDR1 is SNHLY and CDR2 FYNNEI. DNA of the CDR3: TGTGCCAGCAGTGGGATTGACAGGGTCGCTGGCTACACCTTC. It specifies CASSGIDRVAGYTF.

The V call is TRBV28, the J call TRBJ2-7; 9 nucleotides align to TRBD2. Germline CDR1 reads MDHEN; CDR2 reads SYDVKM. The CDR3 contains 17 residues. The ends lost 4 bases at V and 3 bases at J; junction bases unmatched: 13. The CDR3 region has the DNA TGTGCCAGCAGTTCGAGGCTAGCGGGACAAACCTACTACGAGCAGTACTTC. Its translation: CASSSRLAGQTYYEQYF. The complete variable domain, with remaining parts taken from reference TRBV28 and TRBJ2-7, reads DVKVTQSSRYLVKRTGEKVFLECVQDMDHENMFWYRQDPGLGLRLIYFSYDVKMKEKGDIPEGYSVSREKKERFSLILESASTNQTSMYLCASSSRLAGQTYYEQYFGPGTRLTVT.